Listed below are T cell receptor beta chains from one sample, sequenced in a study of T cell repertoires in cytomegalovirus infection. Their antigen targets remain unknown. MiXCR, run by TCRdb on the reads, gives a single entry per CDR3 protein. The table has some 940,000 distinct CDR3 sequences, around 30% seen once. The sample in question was cultured CD8+ T cells from PBMCs, obtained from culture after CMV antigen stimulation. The receptors stem from a human donor in good health (CMV status not recorded). Some clones in this sample may be carry-over from other donors' samples. CDR3s include the opening cysteine and the closing phenylalanine or tryptophan.

length	J	V	CDR3
13	TRBJ1-1	TRBV6-6	CASRGGAPTEAFF
13	TRBJ1-2	TRBV7-9	CASSPPTGYGYTF
15	TRBJ1-2	TRBV4-1	CASSQLQGAGYGYTF
15	TRBJ2-1	TRBV10-3	CAISEDPDSGNEQFF
17	TRBJ1-4	TRBV7-8	CASSLIRTGGPNEKLFF
13	TRBJ1-1	TRBV20-1	CSARRVLNTEAFF
18	TRBJ2-3	TRBV28	CASSPTGGSAGITDTQYF
17	TRBJ2-5	TRBV10-3	CAISKEVGTSGEETQYF
15	TRBJ2-3	TRBV12-3/TRBV12-4	CASSSPGEGTDTQYF
15	TRBJ2-2	TRBV4-3	CASSQGTGEVGELFF
13	TRBJ2-1	TRBV6-5	CASSTGLYNEQFF
15	TRBJ1-4	TRBV27	CASSSLQKAGEKLFF
14	TRBJ1-1	TRBV19	CASSIAEVGTEAFF
15	TRBJ2-1	TRBV18	CASSPPGGAFNEQFF
17	TRBJ2-1	TRBV12-3/TRBV12-4	CASSFVSGQGPENEQFF
13	TRBJ1-5	TRBV6-2/TRBV6-3	CASRQDNYQPQHF
15	TRBJ2-5	TRBV18	CASSRGDSEQETQYF
13	TRBJ2-2	TRBV4-1	CASSQVRTGELFF
12	TRBJ2-7	TRBV12-3/TRBV12-4	CASSLGRLEQYF
11	TRBJ2-5	TRBV25-1	CASSAGPFQYF
17	TRBJ2-2	TRBV12-3/TRBV12-4	CASSVIPGRTNTGELFF
11	TRBJ2-7	TRBV12-3/TRBV12-4	CASSQGNEQYF
16	TRBJ1-5	TRBV7-8	CASSLGGRGFNQPQHF
17	TRBJ2-1	TRBV6-2/TRBV6-3	CASSPTGLAGPGGEQFF
16	TRBJ1-2	TRBV7-6	CASSTAEVRGVYGYTF
17	TRBJ2-5	TRBV4-1	CASSQAGEDLYQETQYF
12	TRBJ1-1	TRBV7-9	CASSLASPEAFF
13	TRBJ2-3	TRBV6-2/TRBV6-3	CASNPPSTDTQYF
13	TRBJ1-2	TRBV12-3/TRBV12-4	CASKPPGVGGYTF
14	TRBJ1-2	TRBV28	CASSPPDRAASYTF
14	TRBJ1-1	TRBV19	CASTPWPLNTEAFF
17	TRBJ1-1	TRBV4-3	CASSQSLAGTRNTEAFF
15	TRBJ2-1	TRBV2	CASSDKRGAYNEQFF